Following are 4 T cell receptor beta chains from one sample sequenced in a study of response to subunit inactivated influenza vaccine. Using its own MiXCR run on the RT-PCR reads, TCRdb lists one record per CDR3 protein. The sample includes roughly 500,000 distinct CDR3 sequences, 25% of them seen just once. The specimen was CD4+ T cells sorted from PBMCs, collected 5 to 6 days after vaccination. The source of these receptors is a man between 45 and 60 years old who received an inactivated influenza vaccine.

The rearrangement joins TRBV5-1 to TRBJ2-3, with D perhaps assigned TRBD1 or TRBD2 (5 bases each). Germline-derived CDR1 and CDR2 are SGHRS and YFSETQ. The CDR3 runs to 15 residues. V was trimmed by 1 base and J by 3 bases, leaving 12 bases between them. CDR3 region: CASSLRDGETDTQYF. CDR3 nucleotides: TGCGCCAGCAGCTTGAGGGACGGTGAGACAGATACGCAGTATTTT.

The rearrangement links TRBV3-1 to TRBJ2-7; D unresolved. From germline, CDR1 is LGHDT and CDR2 YNNKEL (reference sequence). Trimming pared 0 bases from V and 9 bases from J, leaving 9 bases between. The CDR3 is 12 amino acids. The CDR3 DNA sequence: TGTGCCAGCAGCCAAGAGGGCCTACGGCAGTACTTC. Translating gives CASSQEGLRQYF.

This clonotype was observed many times. The CDR3 is CASSGGTERYEQYF. The DNA of the CDR3 is TGTGCCAGCAGCGGGGGGACAGAACGCTACGAGCAGTACTTC. V usage is TRBV12-3 or TRBV12-4 and J usage is TRBJ2-7; D assignment may be TRBD1 or TRBD2 (7 bases each). This CDR3 is 14 amino acids long. Between the trimmed V and J ends, which lost 6 bases and 3 bases, there was a span of 15 bases.

This clonotype has more than one count but fewer than ten. V usage is TRBV5-1 and J usage is TRBJ2-1, with a weak D call TRBD1 (6 bases). Germline V lookup: CDR1 SGHRS, CDR2 YFSETQ. This CDR3 comprises 15 residues. V gave up 7 bases and J gave up 1 base, with 15 bases separating them. The CDR3 bases are TGCGCCAGCGGTACAGGGAGCCCTTCCTACAATGAGCAGTTCTTC. Its translation: CASGTGSPSYNEQFF.